The rows below give T cell receptor beta chains drawn from one sample of a study of response to subunit inactivated influenza vaccine. TCRdb re-derived calls from the RT-PCR reads in MiXCR, one entry per CDR3 protein. The repertoire holds over 650,000 distinct CDR3 sequences, with about 18% as singletons. Sequences were derived from PBMCs from blood, sampled around 5 days after vaccination. These receptors came from a man in his forties or fifties who received an inactivated influenza vaccine. Each CDR3 is given with its conserved first and last residue. D genes are given only for firm matches. Some rows have no size entry. The others give once, few or many, or a class for an expanded clone.

TRBV9,TRBD2,.,TRBJ2-2,CASSVLAGGPTGELFF,TGTGCCAGCAGCGTGTTAGCGGGAGGGCCTACCGGGGAGCTGTTTTTT
TRBV10-3,TRBD2,.,TRBJ2-5,CAISALAGGPETQYF,TGTGCCATCAGTGCTTTAGCGGGGGGGCCCGAGACCCAGTACTTC
TRBV11-2,.,.,TRBJ2-5,CASTMLGVETQYF,TGTGCCAGCACCATGTTAGGGGTGGAGACCCAGTACTTC
TRBV7-2,TRBD2,many,TRBJ2-4,CASSFGAGVNIQYF,TGTGCCAGCAGCTTTGGGGCGGGAGTAAACATTCAGTACTTC
TRBV29-1,.,many,TRBJ2-3,CSVERFQRVPTDTQYF,TGCAGCGTTGAACGGTTTCAGCGGGTTCCCACAGATACGCAGTATTTT
TRBV6-2/TRBV6-3,.,few,TRBJ2-1,CASSLLRQAEQFF,TGTGCCAGCAGTCTCCTGAGACAGGCCGAGCAGTTCTTC
TRBV5-1,TRBD1,.,TRBJ2-3,CASSLARGKDTQYF,TGCGCCAGCAGCTTGGCCAGGGGGAAGGATACGCAGTATTTT
TRBV5-5,.,few,TRBJ1-1,CASSFGGLRRFEAFF,TGTGCCAGCAGCTTCGGCGGCCTGCGTCGGTTTGAAGCTTTCTTT
TRBV6-1,TRBD2,few,TRBJ2-5,CASSDSGRETQYF,TGTGCCAGCAGTGATAGCGGGAGAGAGACCCAGTACTTC
TRBV12-3/TRBV12-4,.,many,TRBJ2-1,CASSQRGNEQFF,TGTGCCAGCAGCCAGAGGGGCAATGAGCAGTTCTTC
TRBV7-6,TRBD2,.,TRBJ2-1,CASSPASGGREQFF,TGTGCCAGCAGCCCGGCTAGCGGGGGCCGGGAGCAGTTCTTC
TRBV7-3,TRBD2,.,TRBJ2-1,CASSDRLAGGFDEQFF,TGTGCCAGCAGCGACCGACTAGCGGGAGGTTTCGATGAGCAGTTCTTC
TRBV20-1,.,.,TRBJ1-2,CSARAAVQYGYTF,TGCAGTGCTAGAGCGGCAGTCCAATATGGCTACACCTTC
TRBV5-1,.,few,TRBJ2-5,CASSLRGRVETQYF,TGCGCCAGCAGCTTGCGGGGAAGAGTGGAGACCCAGTACTTC
TRBV5-5,TRBD2,many,TRBJ2-5,CASSLMGGETQYF,TGTGCCAGCAGCTTAATGGGGGGGGAGACCCAGTACTTC
TRBV5-1,.,.,TRBJ2-2,CASSLQPLGNTGELFF,TGCGCCAGCAGCTTGCAGCCTCTAGGGAACACCGGGGAGCTGTTTTTT